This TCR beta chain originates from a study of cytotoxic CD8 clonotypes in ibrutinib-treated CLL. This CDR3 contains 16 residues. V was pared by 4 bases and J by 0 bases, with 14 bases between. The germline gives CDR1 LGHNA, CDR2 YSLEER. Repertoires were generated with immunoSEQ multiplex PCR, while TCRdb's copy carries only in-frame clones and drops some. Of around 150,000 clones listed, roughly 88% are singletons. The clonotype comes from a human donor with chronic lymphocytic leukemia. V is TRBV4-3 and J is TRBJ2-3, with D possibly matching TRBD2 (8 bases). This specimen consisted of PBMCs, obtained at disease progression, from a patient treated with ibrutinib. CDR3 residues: CASSLGGDSSTDTQYF. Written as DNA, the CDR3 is TGCGCCAGCAGCCTCGGGGGGGACAGCAGCACAGATACGCAGTATTTT.